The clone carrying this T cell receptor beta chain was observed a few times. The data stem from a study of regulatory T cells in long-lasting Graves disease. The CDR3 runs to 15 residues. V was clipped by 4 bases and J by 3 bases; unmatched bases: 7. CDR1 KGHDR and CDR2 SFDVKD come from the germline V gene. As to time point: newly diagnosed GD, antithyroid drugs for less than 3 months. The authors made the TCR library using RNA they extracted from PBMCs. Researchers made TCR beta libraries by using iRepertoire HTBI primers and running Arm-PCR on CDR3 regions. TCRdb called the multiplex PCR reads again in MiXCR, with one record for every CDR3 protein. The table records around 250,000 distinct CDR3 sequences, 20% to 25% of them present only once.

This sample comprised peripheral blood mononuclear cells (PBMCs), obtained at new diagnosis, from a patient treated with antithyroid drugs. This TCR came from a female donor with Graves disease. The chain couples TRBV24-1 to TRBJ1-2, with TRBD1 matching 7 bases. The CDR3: CATSDTGTDDYGYTF. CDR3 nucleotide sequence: TGTGCCACCAGTGACACCGGGACAGATGACTATGGCTACACCTTC.